Following are 7 T cell receptor beta chains from one sample sequenced in a study of beta chain features in type 1 diabetes. Every bit of the isolated RNA underwent reverse transcription, so sequencing read expressed TCRB transcripts. Measured with immunoSEQ multiplex PCR; TCRdb has only the in-frame clones, and not every one. The repertoire consists of hundreds of thousands of clones, with roughly 30% occurring once and the leading ten covering around 0.065%. Sequencing was done on a sample of naive CD4+ T cells from blood. The receptor set was obtained from a man aged 18 to 30 in good health.

The rearrangement uses TRBV19 and TRBJ2-1, with D hard to call. Trimming removed 4 bases from V and 0 bases from J, with 13 bases in between. Germline V gene lookup returns CDR1 LNHDA and CDR2 SQIVND (reference sequence). This CDR3 is built from 16 residues. The CDR3 DNA is TGTGCCAGTAGTACGGAGACATGGAGCTCCTACAATGAGCAGTTCTTC. Its translation is CASSTETWSSYNEQFF.

J is TRBJ1-2 and V is TRBV29-1; D not certain. Germline values: CDR1 SQVTM, CDR2 ANQGSEA. The CDR3 sequence is 13 residues long. The V end lost 1 base, the J end lost 2 bases, and 8 bases lay between the germline ends. CDR3 residues: CSVEGGGNYGYTF. The CDR3 DNA is TGCAGCGTTGAAGGGGGAGGGAACTATGGCTACACCTTC.

As concerns this clone: One junction end disagrees with the germline gene, perhaps due to a read error. The chain links TRBV28 to TRBJ2-5, with D uncertain. Germline-derived CDR1 and CDR2 are MDHEN and SYDVKM. The CDR3 contains 12 residues. CDR3 bases: TGTGCCAGCAGCCCCCGGTCTGGGAACCCTAACTTC. Amino acids: CASSPRSGNPNF.

V gene TRBV7-9 combines with J gene TRBJ2-7, with D possibly matching TRBD2 (6 bases). V lost 5 bases to trimming and J lost 6 bases, with 11 bases between them. Germline CDR1 SEHNR, CDR2 FQNEAQ (reference sequence). This CDR3 region has 12 residues. The CDR3, as DNA: TGTGCCAGCAGCCACACCGGGAGCGAGCAGTACTTC. Protein sequence: CASSHTGSEQYF. Filled out from reference TRBV7-9 and TRBJ2-7, the complete variable domain reads DTGVSQNPRHKITKRGQNVTFRCDPISEHNRLYWYRQTLGQGPEFLTYFQNEAQLEKSRLLSDRFSAERPKGSFSTLEIQRTEQGDSAMYLCASSHTGSEQYFGPGTRLTVT.

The CDR3 region is CASSLYGGLGTEAFF. Here the CDR3 DNA reads TGTGCCAGCAGCTTATATGGGGGTCTGGGCACTGAAGCTTTCTTT. The rearrangement uses TRBV7-8 and TRBJ1-1; D perhaps matches TRBD1 (5 bases). The V gene's germline CDR1 is SGHVS and CDR2 FQNEAQ. There are 15 residues in the CDR3. Trimming removed 2 bases at V and 4 bases at J, with 14 bases between.

This clone has only a few counts. CDR3 coding DNA: TGTGCCAGCAGCCCTCAGGTGATCTACGAGCAGTACTTC. This codes for CASSPQVIYEQYF. The rearrangement uses TRBV7-2 and TRBJ2-7; D is undetermined. V lost 5 bases and J 3 bases, leaving 11 bases between the germline ends. The CDR3 spans 13 residues. Germline lookup yields CDR1 SGHTA and CDR2 FQGNSA.

Details on this clone: The same CDR3 also results from other DNA sequences found in this sample. This sequence joins TRBV25-1 and TRBJ2-1; D tentatively reads TRBD1 or TRBD2 (5 bases each). Germline CDR1 MGHDK, CDR2 SYGVNS. This CDR3 comprises 15 residues. Trimming stripped 0 bases from V and 0 bases from J, with 6 bases between. The CDR3 protein is CASSEYGGSYNEQFF. As DNA, the CDR3 is TGTGCCAGCAGTGAATATGGGGGCTCCTACAATGAGCAGTTCTTC.